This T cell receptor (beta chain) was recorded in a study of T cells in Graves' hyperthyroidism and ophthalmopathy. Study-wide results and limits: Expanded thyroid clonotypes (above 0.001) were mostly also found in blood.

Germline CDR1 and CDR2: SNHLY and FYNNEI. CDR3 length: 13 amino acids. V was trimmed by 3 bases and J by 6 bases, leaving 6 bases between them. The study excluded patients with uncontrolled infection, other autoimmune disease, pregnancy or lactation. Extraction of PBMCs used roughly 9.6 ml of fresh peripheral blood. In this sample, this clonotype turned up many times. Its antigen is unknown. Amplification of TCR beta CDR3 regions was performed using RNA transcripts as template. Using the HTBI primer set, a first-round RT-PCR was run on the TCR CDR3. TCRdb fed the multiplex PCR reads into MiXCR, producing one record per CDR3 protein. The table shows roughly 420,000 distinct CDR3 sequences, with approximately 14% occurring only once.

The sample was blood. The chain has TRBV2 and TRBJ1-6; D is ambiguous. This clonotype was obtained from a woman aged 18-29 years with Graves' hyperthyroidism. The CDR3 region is CASSDTVNSPLHF. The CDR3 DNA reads TGTGCCAGCAGTGATACAGTTAATTCACCCCTCCACTTT.